Given below is one TCR beta chain in context. This sample was taken from a study of patients and donors after allogeneic stem cell transplantation. The CDR3 sequence is 14 residues long. V was trimmed by 9 bases and J by 5 bases, leaving 17 bases between them. Per the germline V gene, CDR1 is MNHEY and CDR2 is SVGAGI. Via MiXCR, TCRdb re-called the RT-PCR reads, giving one row per CDR3 protein. This sample has approximately 140,000 distinct CDR3 sequences, with 30% to 45% found just once. Sequencing was carried out using blood, either unsorted or a sorted T cell fraction (not recorded which). This chain links TRBV6-5 with TRBJ2-1; tentatively, D is TRBD2 (7 bases). The origin of this receptor is a human donor who was either an allogeneic HSCT recipient or a stem cell or donor lymphocyte infusion donor (not recorded which). It is not recorded whose cells these are; they may come from a transplant donor. CDR3 coding DNA: TGTGCCAGTAAAGGGGGGGGGCCTAACAATGAGCAGTTCTTC. This codes for CASKGGGPNNEQFF.